The text below deals with one TCR beta chain. The sample comes from a study of Ad26.COV2.S vaccination and SARS-CoV-2 variants. Study information: Intramuscularly, Ad26.COV2.S was given either once or twice, 56 days apart.

As to treatment: approximately 18 received Ad26.COV2.S at low or high dose, single or two shots; several received placebo; per-sample allocation not given. Sample collection was performed on day 63 after the first vaccine or placebo injection. CDR1 and CDR2 (germline): MNHEY, SVGAGI. Trimming took off 7 bases at V and 4 bases at J, with 13 bases between the two ends. The CDR3 covers 13 residues. Clones were read by immunoSEQ multiplex PCR, and TCRdb kept only the in-frame ones, dropping some. The data contain 300,000 to 350,000 clones, approximately 86% of them seen just once; the ten biggest clones take up around 1.9%.

The TCR originated in a person aged 18-60 years who received the Ad26.COV2.S COVID-19 vaccine or a placebo. The specimen comprised peripheral blood, sampled in a trial of Ad26.COV2.S vaccine versus placebo. The V gene is TRBV6-5, the J gene TRBJ1-2, with a weak D call TRBD1 (5 bases). The CDR3: CASTFGHGYGYTF. As DNA, the CDR3 is TGTGCCAGCACCTTCGGACATGGCTATGGCTACACCTTC.